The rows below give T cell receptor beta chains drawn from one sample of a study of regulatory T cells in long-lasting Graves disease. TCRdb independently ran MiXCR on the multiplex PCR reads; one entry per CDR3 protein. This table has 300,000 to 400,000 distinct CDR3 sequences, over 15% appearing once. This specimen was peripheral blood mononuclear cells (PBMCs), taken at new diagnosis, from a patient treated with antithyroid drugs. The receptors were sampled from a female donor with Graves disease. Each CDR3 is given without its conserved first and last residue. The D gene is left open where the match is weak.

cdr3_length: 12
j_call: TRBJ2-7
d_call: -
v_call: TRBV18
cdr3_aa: ASSPPNGVNEQY

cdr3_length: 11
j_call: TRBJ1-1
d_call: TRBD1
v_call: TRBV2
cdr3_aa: ASSDRQGAEAF

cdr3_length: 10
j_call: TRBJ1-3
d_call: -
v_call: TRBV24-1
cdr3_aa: ATSGNGNTIY

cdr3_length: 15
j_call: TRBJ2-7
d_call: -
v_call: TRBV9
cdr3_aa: ASSVEGRGDSSYEQY

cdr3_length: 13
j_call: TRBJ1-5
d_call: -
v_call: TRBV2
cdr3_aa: AGRPTRDPAQPQH

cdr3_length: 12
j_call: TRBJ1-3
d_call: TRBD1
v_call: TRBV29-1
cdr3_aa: SVKRGGFGNTIY

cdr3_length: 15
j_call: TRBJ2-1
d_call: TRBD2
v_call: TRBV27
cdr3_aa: ASSQGLAGGPRNEQF

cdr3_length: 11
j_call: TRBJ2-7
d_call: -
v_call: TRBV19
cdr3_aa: ASKRTGTYEQY

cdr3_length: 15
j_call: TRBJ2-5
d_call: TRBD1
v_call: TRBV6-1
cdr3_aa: ASRSPPTGASEETQY

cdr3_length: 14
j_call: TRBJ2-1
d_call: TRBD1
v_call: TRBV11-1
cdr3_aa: ASSLVPDRAYNEQF